Listed below are T cell receptor beta chains from one sample, sequenced in a study of blood T cell repertoires in COVID-19. Assay: immunoSEQ multiplex PCR; the TCRdb copy retains only in-frame clones and omits some. The sample includes around 360,000 clones, 70% to 90% of them seen just once. The sequenced sample was PBMCs or T cells enriched from blood (not recorded which). All receptors derive from a man between 35 and 55 years old in a cohort exposed to, infected with or recovered from COVID-19 (not recorded which). Each CDR3 is given with its conserved first and last residue. The D gene is left open where the match is weak. Clone size is given for some rows only: seen once, a few or many times, or a class if the clone is expanded.

NA	TRBV19	TRBD1	TRBJ2-2	CASSRQQGRFTGELFF	TGTGCCAGTAGCCGCCAACAGGGGCGGTTTACCGGGGAGCTGTTTTTT
once	TRBV10-2	TRBD1	TRBJ1-1	CASREGTGNTEAFF	TGCGCCAGCAGGGAAGGGACAGGGAACACTGAAGCTTTCTTT
NA	TRBV27	TRBD2	TRBJ2-3	CASSYRGLNTDTQYF	TGTGCCAGCAGTTACCGGGGACTAAACACAGATACGCAGTATTTT
NA	TRBV30	TRBD1	TRBJ1-3	CAWSLDRGLSGNTIYF	TGTGCCTGGAGTCTGGACAGGGGCCTCTCTGGAAACACCATATATTTT
NA	TRBV2	NA	TRBJ2-7	CASSDYRPGEQYF	TGTGCCAGCAGTGATTACAGGCCGGGCGAGCAGTACTTC
NA	TRBV6-5	NA	TRBJ2-5	CASSYAGQIRETQYF	TGTGCCAGCAGTTACGCGGGACAGATCCGAGAGACCCAGTACTTC
few	TRBV3-1/TRBV3-2	TRBD1	TRBJ2-2	CASSQGTQGAGELFF	TGTGCCAGCAGCCAAGGGACCCAGGGGGCCGGGGAGCTGTTTTTT
NA	TRBV30	NA	TRBJ1-2	CAWTGEEGNYGYTF	TGTGCCTGGACCGGAGAGGAGGGTAACTATGGCTACACCTTC
NA	TRBV3-1/TRBV3-2	TRBD2	TRBJ2-5	CASSQDRASGSRGETQYF	TGTGCCAGCAGCCAAGATCGGGCTAGCGGGAGCAGGGGTGAGACCCAGTACTTC
NA	TRBV4-2	NA	TRBJ2-7	CASSQAGPLYEQYF	TGTGCCAGCAGCCAAGCAGGGCCGCTTTACGAGCAGTACTTC
NA	TRBV28	TRBD1	TRBJ1-6	CASRLGTGLSPLHF	TGTGCCAGCAGACTTGGGACAGGGCTATCACCCCTCCACTTT
NA	TRBV6-1	TRBD2	TRBJ2-5	CASSEATSGRGETQYF	TGTGCCAGCAGTGAAGCGACTAGCGGGAGGGGTGAGACCCAGTACTTC
NA	TRBV21-1	NA	TRBJ1-6	CASRGGANSPLHF	TGTGCCAGCAGGGGGGGGGCGAATTCACCCCTCCACTTT
NA	TRBV10-2	NA	TRBJ2-7	CASSEPGEVNEQYF	TGCGCCAGCAGTGAGCCGGGAGAAGTCAACGAGCAGTACTTC
NA	TRBV11-2	TRBD2	TRBJ2-1	CASSSTRGRAGNEQFF	TGTGCCAGCAGCTCGACTCGGGGGAGGGCCGGGAATGAGCAGTTCTTC
NA	TRBV2	NA	TRBJ2-3	CASSGSRSTDTQYF	TGTGCCAGCTCGGGGTCTAGGAGCACAGATACGCAGTATTTT